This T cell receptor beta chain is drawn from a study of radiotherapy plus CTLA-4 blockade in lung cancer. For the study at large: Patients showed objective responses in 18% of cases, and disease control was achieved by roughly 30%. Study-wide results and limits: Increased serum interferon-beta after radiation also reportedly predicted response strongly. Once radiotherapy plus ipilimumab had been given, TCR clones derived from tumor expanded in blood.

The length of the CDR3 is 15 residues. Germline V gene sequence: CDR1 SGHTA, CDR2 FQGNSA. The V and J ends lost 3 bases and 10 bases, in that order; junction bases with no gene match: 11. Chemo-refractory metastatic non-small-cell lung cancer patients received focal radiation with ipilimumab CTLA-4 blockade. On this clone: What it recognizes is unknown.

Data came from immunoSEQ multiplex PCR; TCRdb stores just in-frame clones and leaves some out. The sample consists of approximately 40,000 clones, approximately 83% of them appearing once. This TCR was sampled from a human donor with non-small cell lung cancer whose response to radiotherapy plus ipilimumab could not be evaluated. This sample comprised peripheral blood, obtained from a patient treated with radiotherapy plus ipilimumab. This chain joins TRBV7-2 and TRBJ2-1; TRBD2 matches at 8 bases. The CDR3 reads CASSFTGTRVGEQFF. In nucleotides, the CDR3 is TGTGCCAGCAGCTTCACCGGGACTAGGGTCGGGGAGCAGTTCTTC.